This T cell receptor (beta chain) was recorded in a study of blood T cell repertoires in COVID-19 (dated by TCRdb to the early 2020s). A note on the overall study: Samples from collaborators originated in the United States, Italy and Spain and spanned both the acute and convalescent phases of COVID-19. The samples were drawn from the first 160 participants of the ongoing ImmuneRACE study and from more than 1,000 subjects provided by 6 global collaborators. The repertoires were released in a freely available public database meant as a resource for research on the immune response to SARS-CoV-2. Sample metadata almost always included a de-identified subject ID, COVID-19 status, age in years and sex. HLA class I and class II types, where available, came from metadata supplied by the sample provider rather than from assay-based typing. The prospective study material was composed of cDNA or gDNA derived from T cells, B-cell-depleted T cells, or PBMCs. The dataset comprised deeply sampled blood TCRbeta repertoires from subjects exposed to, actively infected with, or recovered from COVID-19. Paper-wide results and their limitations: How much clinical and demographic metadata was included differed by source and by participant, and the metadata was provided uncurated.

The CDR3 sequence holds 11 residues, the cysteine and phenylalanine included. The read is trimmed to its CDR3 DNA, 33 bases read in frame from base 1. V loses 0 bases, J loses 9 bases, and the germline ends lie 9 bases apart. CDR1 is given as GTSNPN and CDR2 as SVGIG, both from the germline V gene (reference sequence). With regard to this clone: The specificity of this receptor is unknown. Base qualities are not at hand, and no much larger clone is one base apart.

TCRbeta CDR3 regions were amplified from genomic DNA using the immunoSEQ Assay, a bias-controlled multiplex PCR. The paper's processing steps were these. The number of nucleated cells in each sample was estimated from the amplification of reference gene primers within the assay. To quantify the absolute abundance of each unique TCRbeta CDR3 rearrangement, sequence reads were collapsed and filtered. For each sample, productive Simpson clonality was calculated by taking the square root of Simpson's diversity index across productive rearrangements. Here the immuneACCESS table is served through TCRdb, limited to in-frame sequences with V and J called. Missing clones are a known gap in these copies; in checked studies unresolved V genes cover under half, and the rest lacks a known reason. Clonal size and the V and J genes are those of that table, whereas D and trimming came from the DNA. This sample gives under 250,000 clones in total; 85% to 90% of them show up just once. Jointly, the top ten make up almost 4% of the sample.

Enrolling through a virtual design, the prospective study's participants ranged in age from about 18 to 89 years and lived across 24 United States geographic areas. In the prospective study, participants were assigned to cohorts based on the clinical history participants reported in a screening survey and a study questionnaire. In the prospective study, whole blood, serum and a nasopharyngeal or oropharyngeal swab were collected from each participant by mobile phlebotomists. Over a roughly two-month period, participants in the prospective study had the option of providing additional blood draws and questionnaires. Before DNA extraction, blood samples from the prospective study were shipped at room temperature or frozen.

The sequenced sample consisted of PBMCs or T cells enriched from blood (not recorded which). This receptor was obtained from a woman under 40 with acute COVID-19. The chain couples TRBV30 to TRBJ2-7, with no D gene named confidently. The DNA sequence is TGTGCCTGGAGTGTGGCCCAGGCGCAGTACTTC. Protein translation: CAWSVAQAQYF.